The 28 T cell receptor beta chains given below trace back to one sample, sequenced in a study of blood T cell repertoires in COVID-19. TCRdb's copy holds only in-frame clones and misses some; the assay was immunoSEQ multiplex PCR. The sample holds some 400,000 clones, nearly 90% seen once. The specimen sequenced was PBMCs or T cells enriched from blood (not recorded which). The receptors stem from a young woman who had recovered from COVID-19.

J is TRBJ2-2 and V is TRBV10-3; 7 bases line up with TRBD2. The CDR3 covers 17 residues. The V segment lost 6 bases and the J segment 6 bases; nucleotides outside the gene matches: 16. CDR1 is ENHRY, CDR2 SYGVKD, per germline. The CDR3 bases are TGTGCCATCAGGGACCTTTCGAGGGAGGGCCTCTCCGGGGAGCTGTTTTTT. This translates into CAIRDLSREGLSGELFF.

The chain is built from TRBV7-9 and TRBJ1-1, with a tentative D call TRBD1 (6 bases). The length of the CDR3 is 14 residues. Germline V lookup: CDR1 SEHNR, CDR2 FQNEAQ (reference sequence). Trimming shortened V by 5 bases and J by 11 bases, and 21 bases separated the two germline ends. The CDR3 DNA sequence: TGTGCCAGCAGCCACCCCTCGGGGGGCGCGGGCGCTTTCTTT. It codes for CASSHPSGGAGAFF.

V gene TRBV27 combines with J gene TRBJ2-2; no clear D. Between the trimmed V and J ends, which lost 6 bases and 8 bases, there was a span of 10 bases. Per germline, CDR1 MNHEY and CDR2 SMNVEV (reference sequence). This CDR3 has 12 amino acids. The CDR3: CASSHPRGELFF. CDR3 sequence (DNA): TGTGCCAGCAGCCATCCGAGGGGGGAGCTGTTTTTT.

This clone has a handful of counts. V usage is TRBV19 and J usage is TRBJ1-2, with a possible D match to TRBD1 (5 bases). CDR1 is LNHDA and CDR2 is SQIVND in the germline V gene (reference sequence). This CDR3 region has 14 residues. V was pared by 7 bases and J by 0 bases, with 12 bases between. CDR3 sequence (DNA): TGTGCCAGTACGCGACAGCAAGCTAACTATGGCTACACCTTC. Amino acids: CASTRQQANYGYTF.

The chain couples TRBV27 to TRBJ2-5; D may be TRBD1 (5 bases). Germline CDR1 MNHEY, CDR2 SMNVEV (reference sequence). Trimming took 3 bases from V and 0 from J, leaving 14 bases between them. This CDR3 spans 16 amino acids. The CDR3 reads CASSFSGLKYQETQYF. The CDR3 DNA follows: TGTGCCAGCAGTTTTTCAGGGCTAAAGTACCAAGAGACCCAGTACTTC.

V usage is TRBV14 and J usage is TRBJ1-5; perhaps TRBD1 as D (5 bases). Trimming removed 0 bases from V and 6 bases from J, with 15 bases in between. This CDR3 region has 16 residues. In germline, CDR1 is SGHDN, CDR2 FVKESK. The CDR3 protein is CASSQEFRGSPQPQHF. CDR3 nucleotides: TGTGCCAGCAGCCAAGAATTTCGGGGGAGCCCTCAGCCCCAGCATTTT.

This chain connects TRBV3-1 (or the pseudogene TRBV3-2) to TRBJ1-2; weak D call: TRBD1 (5 bases). The V gene's germline CDR1 is LGHDT and CDR2 YNNKEL (reference sequence). The CDR3 sequence is 12 residues long. With 1 base removed from V and 6 bases from J, the gap between germline ends came to 6 bases. CDR3 loop: CASSQGRDGYTF. The CDR3 DNA reads TGTGCCAGCAGCCAAGGCAGGGATGGCTACACCTTC.

The gene calls are TRBV5-6 and TRBJ2-7; the match to TRBD2 covers 11 bases. The CDR3 length is 15 residues. The trim removed 2 bases at V and 7 bases at J, leaving 8 bases unmatched. Germline V gene data show CDR1 as SGHDT and CDR2 as YYEEEE. Written as DNA, the CDR3 is TGTGCCAGCAGCTTTACTAGCGGGAGTCGATGGGAGCAGTACTTC. This translates into CASSFTSGSRWEQYF.

This rearrangement joins TRBV27 to TRBJ1-2; D not resolved. Per germline, CDR1 MNHEY and CDR2 SMNVEV (reference sequence). V was clipped by 2 bases and J by 2 bases, with 9 bases between them. The CDR3 contains 14 residues. The CDR3 region has the DNA TGTGCCAGCAGTTTAGGAGTTCCCAACTATGGCTACACCTTC. The encoded protein is CASSLGVPNYGYTF.

The chain uses TRBV12-2 and TRBJ2-7; the table's D call, TRBD1, was not checked against the DNA. TRBV12-2 is a known pseudogene. The CDR3 is 15 residues long. CDR3 coding DNA: TGTGCAAGTCGACCTGGACAGCCTAGAGCCTACGAGCAGTACTTC. Encoded protein: CASRPGQPRAYEQYF.

The genes are TRBV20-1 and TRBJ1-4; D unclear. The CDR3 has 11 residues. Germline assignment: CDR1 DFQATT and CDR2 SNEGSKA (reference sequence). V gave up 5 bases and J gave up 4 bases, with 5 bases separating them. The CDR3 reads CSALLNEKLFF. The CDR3 DNA reads as TGCAGTGCTCTCCTTAATGAAAAACTGTTTTTT.

This rearrangement joins TRBV28 to TRBJ1-2; 10 positions match TRBD1. Germline assignment: CDR1 MDHEN and CDR2 SYDVKM. The CDR3 spans 15 residues. The J segment lost 3 bases and the V segment lost 6 bases, leaving 7 bases of the junction unmatched. CDR3 loop: CASRSMDRGYYGYTF. The CDR3 DNA reads TGTGCCAGCAGGTCGATGGACAGGGGGTACTATGGCTACACCTTC.

DNA of the CDR3: TGTGCCAGCAGACCGACAGGGCTGAACACTGAAGCTTTCTTT. Translation: CASRPTGLNTEAFF. V and J are TRBV4-2 and TRBJ1-1; 7 bases line up with TRBD1. The CDR3 consists of 14 residues. The V segment lost 6 bases and the J segment 0 bases; nucleotides outside the gene matches: 4. CDR1 is LGHNA, CDR2 YNFKEQ, per germline.

The rearrangement uses TRBV28 and TRBJ1-2; 8 bases map to TRBD1. The CDR3 spans 17 residues. Germline V gene data show CDR1 as MDHEN and CDR2 as SYDVKM. V was clipped by 6 bases and J by 7 bases; unmatched bases: 19. CDR3 residues: CASSPRQGSVLIFGYTF. CDR3 nucleotide sequence: TGTGCCAGCAGCCCCAGACAGGGGTCGGTGTTAATCTTTGGCTACACCTTC.

This rearrangement joins TRBV7-9 to TRBJ2-1; a weak D match, TRBD1 (6 bases). The CDR3 totals 17 residues. Trimming cost V 2 bases and J 6 bases, with 20 bases left between them. Germline V gives CDR1 SEHNR, CDR2 FQNEAQ (reference sequence). CDR3 region: CASSLQGGINRANEQFF. DNA for the CDR3: TGTGCCAGCAGCTTACAAGGGGGAATAAACAGGGCCAATGAGCAGTTCTTC. The full variable domain, its missing parts supplied by reference TRBV7-9 and TRBJ2-1, is DTGVSQNPRHKITKRGQNVTFRCDPISEHNRLYWYRQTLGQGPEFLTYFQNEAQLEKSRLLSDRFSAERPKGSFSTLEIQRTEQGDSAMYLCASSLQGGINRANEQFFGPGTRLTVL.

The rearrangement uses TRBV5-1 and TRBJ2-2; 11 nucleotides align to TRBD2. Losses at the gene ends were 2 bases for V and 3 bases for J; bases not matched to a gene: 6. This CDR3 has 17 residues. Germline CDR1 reads SGHRS; CDR2 reads YFSETQ. CDR3 coding DNA: TGCGCCAGCAGCTTTCTGGGACTAGCGGACCACACCGGGGAGCTGTTTTTT. Protein: CASSFLGLADHTGELFF.

This chain uses TRBV2 with TRBJ1-1; D call uncertain. This CDR3 contains 13 residues. V was trimmed by 10 bases and J by 3 bases, leaving 15 bases between them. The V gene's germline CDR1 is SNHLY and CDR2 FYNNEI. The CDR3 coding sequence is TGTGCCACCCCACCGGGGAAGGACACTGAAGCTTTCTTT. Amino acid sequence: CATPPGKDTEAFF.

V usage is TRBV6-4 and J usage is TRBJ2-3, with TRBD1 identical over 9 bases. The CDR3 sequence is 13 residues long. Trimming at V came to 9 bases and at J to 2 bases, leaving 3 bases not matched to a gene. Per germline, CDR1 MRHNA and CDR2 SNTAGT. The CDR3, as DNA: TGTGCCAGTGGGACAGGGAACACAGATACGCAGTATTTT. Translation: CASGTGNTDTQYF.

The V gene is TRBV27, the J gene TRBJ2-7; 12 nucleotides align to TRBD2. Germline assignment: CDR1 MNHEY and CDR2 SMNVEV (reference sequence). V lost 4 bases to trimming and J lost 2 bases; unmatched junction nucleotides: 9. CDR3 length: 17 amino acids. CDR3 sequence reads: CASSWTSGVLYPYEQYF. DNA for the CDR3: TGTGCCAGCAGTTGGACTAGCGGGGTACTCTACCCCTACGAGCAGTACTTC.

This clone was seen only once. This rearrangement joins TRBV27 to TRBJ1-6; no reliable D call. This CDR3 has 15 residues. V shed 5 bases and J shed 7 bases, with 15 bases lying between them. Germline V gene sequence: CDR1 MNHEY, CDR2 SMNVEV (reference sequence). CDR3 protein: CASSPTISPNSPLHF. CDR3 bases: TGTGCCAGCAGTCCCACGATTAGCCCGAATTCACCCCTCCACTTT.

A few counts support this clone. The gene calls are TRBV18 and TRBJ2-7, with 10 bases matching TRBD1. The V and J ends lost 4 bases and 3 bases, in that order; junction bases with no gene match: 6. The germline gives CDR1 KGHSH, CDR2 LQKENI. This CDR3 comprises 15 residues. CDR3 region: CASSLGTGEVYEQYF. CDR3 nucleotides: TGTGCCAGCTCACTCGGGACAGGGGAGGTCTACGAGCAGTACTTC.

This clone was seen once. The chain carries TRBV12-3 or TRBV12-4 and TRBJ1-2; TRBD1 is a possible D gene (6 bases). The V and J ends lost 4 bases and 3 bases respectively, with 9 bases between them. This CDR3 is built from 13 residues. The CDR3 loop is CASSWTVDYGYTF. CDR3 bases: TGTGCCAGCAGTTGGACAGTCGACTATGGCTACACCTTC.

The chain recombines TRBV6-2 or TRBV6-3 with TRBJ1-2; maybe TRBD1 (6 bases). The germline V gene has CDR1 MNHEY and CDR2 SVGEGT. The CDR3 is 14 amino acids. Trimming shortened V by 5 bases and J by 6 bases, and 16 bases separated the two germline ends. CDR3 sequence (DNA): TGTGCCAGCAGTGTTGACAGGATACTTGATGGCTACACCTTC. Protein: CASSVDRILDGYTF.

This clone was seen just once. Written as DNA, the CDR3 is TGTGCCAGCAGACTCACCACAACCGGAGAAGAGACCCAGTACTTC. It is translated as CASRLTTTGEETQYF. The gene calls are TRBV7-6 and TRBJ2-5; D is uncertain. The CDR3 is made up of 15 amino acids. V lost 6 bases, J lost 3 bases, and 17 bases lay in between. Germline CDR1 is SGHVS and CDR2 is FNYEAQ.

The chain has TRBV15 and TRBJ2-3, with 8 bases identical to TRBD2. Germline V gene sequence: CDR1 LNHNV, CDR2 YYDKDF (reference sequence). The CDR3 is 15 residues long. V was clipped by 5 bases and J by 0 bases; unmatched bases: 4. Here the CDR3 DNA reads TGTGCCACCAGCCCGCCGGGGGGGAGCACAGATACGCAGTATTTT. Amino acid sequence: CATSPPGGSTDTQYF.

The rearrangement joins TRBV9 to TRBJ1-2; no clear D gene. The V gene lost 4 bases and the J gene lost 0 bases, with 13 bases spanning the gap. Germline loops: CDR1 SGDLS, CDR2 YYNGEE. CDR3 size: 15 residues. CDR3 loop: CASSLTSDTNYGYTF. As DNA, the CDR3 is TGTGCCAGCAGCCTAACCTCAGACACTAACTATGGCTACACCTTC.

The V gene is TRBV19, the J gene TRBJ2-3, with D possibly matching TRBD1 (6 bases). CDR3 length: 15 residues. Germline-derived CDR1 and CDR2 are LNHDA and SQIVND (reference sequence). The V end lost 3 bases, the J end lost 3 bases, and 13 bases lay between the germline ends. CDR3 residues: CASSMLFTGTDTQYF. Here the CDR3 DNA reads TGTGCCAGTAGTATGCTTTTCACAGGGACAGATACGCAGTATTTT.

The CDR3 DNA follows: TGTGCCAGCAGCCCCCGGACAGGGGTCAACTATGGCTACACCTTC. Its translation: CASSPRTGVNYGYTF. This chain joins TRBV9 and TRBJ1-2; TRBD1 matches at 9 bases. V trimming: 4 bases; J trimming: 2 bases; junction bases outside the gene matches: 6. The CDR3 totals 15 residues. CDR1 SGDLS and CDR2 YYNGEE come from the germline V gene.